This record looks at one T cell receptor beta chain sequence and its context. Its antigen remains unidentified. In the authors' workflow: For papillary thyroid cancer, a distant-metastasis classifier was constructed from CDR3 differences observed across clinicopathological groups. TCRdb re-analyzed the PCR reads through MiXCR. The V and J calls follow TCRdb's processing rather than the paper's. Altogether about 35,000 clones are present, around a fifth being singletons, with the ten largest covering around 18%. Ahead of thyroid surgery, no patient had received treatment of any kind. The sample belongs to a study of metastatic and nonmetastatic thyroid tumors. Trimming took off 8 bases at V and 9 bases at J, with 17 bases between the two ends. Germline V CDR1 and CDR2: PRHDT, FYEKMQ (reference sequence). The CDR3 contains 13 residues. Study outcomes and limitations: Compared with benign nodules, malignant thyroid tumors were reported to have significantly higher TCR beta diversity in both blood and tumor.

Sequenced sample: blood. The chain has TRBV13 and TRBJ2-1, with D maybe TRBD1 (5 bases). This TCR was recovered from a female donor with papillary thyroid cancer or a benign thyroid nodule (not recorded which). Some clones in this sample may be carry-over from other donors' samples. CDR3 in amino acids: CASSGSPTGEQFF. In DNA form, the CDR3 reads TGTGCCAGCTCTGGAAGTCCCACAGGTGAGCAGTTCTTC.